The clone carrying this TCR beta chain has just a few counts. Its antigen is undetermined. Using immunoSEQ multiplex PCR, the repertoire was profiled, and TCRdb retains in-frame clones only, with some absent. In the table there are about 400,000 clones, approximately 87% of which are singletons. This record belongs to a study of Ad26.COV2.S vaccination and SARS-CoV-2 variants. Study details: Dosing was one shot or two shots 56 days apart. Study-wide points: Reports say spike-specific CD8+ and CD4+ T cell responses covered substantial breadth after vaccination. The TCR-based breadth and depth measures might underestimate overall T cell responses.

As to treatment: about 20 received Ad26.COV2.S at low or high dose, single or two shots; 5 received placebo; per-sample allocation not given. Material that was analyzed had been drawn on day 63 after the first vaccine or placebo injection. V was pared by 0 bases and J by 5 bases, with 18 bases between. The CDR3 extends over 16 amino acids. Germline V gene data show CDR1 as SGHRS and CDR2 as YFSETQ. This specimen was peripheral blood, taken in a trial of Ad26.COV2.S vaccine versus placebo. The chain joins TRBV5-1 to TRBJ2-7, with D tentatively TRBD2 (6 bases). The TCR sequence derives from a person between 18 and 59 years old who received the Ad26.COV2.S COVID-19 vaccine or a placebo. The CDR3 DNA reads TGCGCCAGCAGCTTGGGGGTTCCGGGGGATGTTCACGAGCAGTACTTC. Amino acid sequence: CASSLGVPGDVHEQYF.